These T cell receptor beta chains were read from a single sample in a study of CD4 T cells in relation to SARS-CoV-2 and coronaviruses. Method: immunoSEQ multiplex PCR; TCRdb's copy keeps in-frame clones and lacks some. The sample has about 17,000 clones; 79% are singletons. What these receptors recognize is not known. Source material: CD4+ T cells from PBMCs, cultured in vitro. All receptors derive from a human donor in good health. The CDR3 runs from the conserved cysteine through the conserved F or W. The order of the fields is J gene, clone size, D gene, V gene, CDR3 DNA, CDR3 protein. The D gene is left open where the match is weak. Only part of the rows carry a size: once, few, many, or a class if the clone is expanded.

j_call: TRBJ2-7; clone_size: .; d_call: .; v_call: TRBV19; cdr3_nt: TGTGCCAGTAGTATGATGACGGGAGCAGGCCTCGAGCAGTACTTC; cdr3_aa: CASSMMTGAGLEQYF
j_call: TRBJ2-7; clone_size: .; d_call: TRBD1; v_call: TRBV19; cdr3_nt: TGTGCCAGTAAGGACAGGGGTAACTACGAGCAGTACTTC; cdr3_aa: CASKDRGNYEQYF
j_call: TRBJ2-1; clone_size: .; d_call: .; v_call: TRBV7-9; cdr3_nt: TGTGCCAGCAGCTTACTAGGTAGAGAGGGTGAGCAGTTCTTC; cdr3_aa: CASSLLGREGEQFF
j_call: TRBJ2-2; clone_size: .; d_call: TRBD2; v_call: TRBV19; cdr3_nt: TGTGCCAGTAGTTTCACTAGCGGGAGTAACACCGGGGAGCTGTTTTTT; cdr3_aa: CASSFTSGSNTGELFF
j_call: TRBJ1-4; clone_size: .; d_call: TRBD1; v_call: TRBV6-5; cdr3_nt: TGTGCCAGCAGCCGCGACAGGGAAGAGGGTGGAAAACTGTTTTTT; cdr3_aa: CASSRDREEGGKLFF
j_call: TRBJ2-5; clone_size: .; d_call: TRBD2; v_call: TRBV5-4; cdr3_nt: TGTGCCAGCAGTCGTCGACTAGCGGGGAATCAAGAGACCCAGTACTTC; cdr3_aa: CASSRRLAGNQETQYF
j_call: TRBJ1-3; clone_size: medium-sized; d_call: .; v_call: TRBV7-9; cdr3_nt: TGTGCCAGCAGCTTAGCCGAGGGAAACACCATATATTTT; cdr3_aa: CASSLAEGNTIYF
j_call: TRBJ1-1; clone_size: .; d_call: .; v_call: TRBV14; cdr3_nt: TGTGCCAGCAGCCAATTGGGTGAAGCTTTCTTT; cdr3_aa: CASSQLGEAFF
j_call: TRBJ2-1; clone_size: .; d_call: .; v_call: TRBV21-1; cdr3_nt: TGTGCCAGCAGCACTCATACGCGGGAGGACAATGAGCAGTTCTTC; cdr3_aa: CASSTHTREDNEQFF
j_call: TRBJ2-2; clone_size: .; d_call: TRBD1; v_call: TRBV19; cdr3_nt: TGTGCCAGTTGTGACCGGGACAGGGGCACCGGGGAGCTGTTTTTT; cdr3_aa: CASCDRDRGTGELFF
j_call: TRBJ2-2; clone_size: .; d_call: TRBD2; v_call: TRBV6-5; cdr3_nt: TGTGCCAGCAGTAGCGGGATAACCGGGGAGCTGTTTTTT; cdr3_aa: CASSSGITGELFF
j_call: TRBJ2-7; clone_size: .; d_call: TRBD2; v_call: TRBV30; cdr3_nt: TGTGCCTGGAAGACTAGCGGCTACGAGCAGTACTTC; cdr3_aa: CAWKTSGYEQYF
j_call: TRBJ2-7; clone_size: .; d_call: TRBD2; v_call: TRBV3-1/TRBV3-2; cdr3_nt: TGTGCCAGCAGCCAAGGCGCGGGAGACTTCTACGAGCAGTACTTC; cdr3_aa: CASSQGAGDFYEQYF
j_call: TRBJ2-1; clone_size: .; d_call: .; v_call: TRBV28; cdr3_nt: TGTGCCAGCAGTGCACTAGCACCGAGCTCCTACAATGAGCAGTTCTTC; cdr3_aa: CASSALAPSSYNEQFF
j_call: TRBJ1-2; clone_size: few; d_call: .; v_call: TRBV4-1; cdr3_nt: TGCGCCAGCAGCCAGGAGAGCAACTATGGCTACACCTTC; cdr3_aa: CASSQESNYGYTF
j_call: TRBJ2-5; clone_size: .; d_call: TRBD1; v_call: TRBV28; cdr3_nt: TGTGCCAGCATACAACGACAGGGTGGGACCCAGTACTTC; cdr3_aa: CASIQRQGGTQYF
j_call: TRBJ2-1; clone_size: .; d_call: TRBD2; v_call: TRBV4-2; cdr3_nt: TGTGCCAGCAGCCGACCCCTGCTAGGGGAGGGCCTTAGAAATGAGCAGTTCTTC; cdr3_aa: CASSRPLLGEGLRNEQFF
j_call: TRBJ1-2; clone_size: once; d_call: .; v_call: TRBV4-1; cdr3_nt: TGCGCCAGCAGCCCCCCCTCAGGGGCCAATACGGGGGGCTACACCTTC; cdr3_aa: CASSPPSGANTGGYTF
j_call: TRBJ2-2; clone_size: few; d_call: .; v_call: TRBV4-1; cdr3_nt: TGCGCCAGCAGCCAAGGGACAGTTTACACCGGGGAGCTGTTTTTT; cdr3_aa: CASSQGTVYTGELFF
j_call: TRBJ2-7; clone_size: .; d_call: TRBD2; v_call: TRBV9; cdr3_nt: TGTGCCAGCAGCGACGGGACTAGTGGGGGGCAGTACTTC; cdr3_aa: CASSDGTSGGQYF
j_call: TRBJ1-1; clone_size: .; d_call: .; v_call: TRBV4-3; cdr3_nt: TGCGCCAGCAGCCAATCTCAGGGACAGAACACTGAAGCTTTCTTT; cdr3_aa: CASSQSQGQNTEAFF
j_call: TRBJ2-7; clone_size: few; d_call: TRBD1; v_call: TRBV19; cdr3_nt: TGTGCCAGTAGTTCCCAGGGGGCGGGTGAGCAGTACTTC; cdr3_aa: CASSSQGAGEQYF
j_call: TRBJ2-7; clone_size: .; d_call: TRBD1; v_call: TRBV5-4; cdr3_nt: TGTGCCAGCAGCACCTTCCACGGACAGGGCGACGAGCAGTACTTC; cdr3_aa: CASSTFHGQGDEQYF
j_call: TRBJ1-2; clone_size: few; d_call: TRBD1; v_call: TRBV5-1; cdr3_nt: TGCGCCAGCAGCTTGGCCGATGACAGGGTCTATGGCTACACCTTC; cdr3_aa: CASSLADDRVYGYTF
j_call: TRBJ2-4; clone_size: .; d_call: .; v_call: TRBV18; cdr3_nt: TGTGCCAGCTCACCAAATCCGGGGCTGGGGAACATTCAGTACTTC; cdr3_aa: CASSPNPGLGNIQYF
j_call: TRBJ1-5; clone_size: .; d_call: .; v_call: TRBV6-1; cdr3_nt: TGTGCCAGCAGTGAATCAGGGGGCAATCAGCCCCAGCATTTT; cdr3_aa: CASSESGGNQPQHF
j_call: TRBJ2-2; clone_size: .; d_call: TRBD2; v_call: TRBV4-2; cdr3_nt: TGTGCCAGCAGCCAAGATATAACTAGCGATTTGCTGTTTTTT; cdr3_aa: CASSQDITSDLLFF
j_call: TRBJ2-1; clone_size: .; d_call: TRBD2; v_call: TRBV19; cdr3_nt: TGTGCCAGTAGCCCCATGGCGGGAGGGCCCAGGAATGAGCAGTTCTTC; cdr3_aa: CASSPMAGGPRNEQFF
j_call: TRBJ1-1; clone_size: .; d_call: .; v_call: TRBV6-5; cdr3_nt: TGTGCCAGTCTTAGGGAAAGTCACACTGAAGCTTTCTTT; cdr3_aa: CASLRESHTEAFF
j_call: TRBJ2-1; clone_size: .; d_call: .; v_call: TRBV3-1/TRBV3-2; cdr3_nt: TGTGCCAGCAGCCCCCGAGCGGAGCCCTACAATGAGCAGTTCTTC; cdr3_aa: CASSPRAEPYNEQFF
j_call: TRBJ1-1; clone_size: once; d_call: .; v_call: TRBV11-1; cdr3_nt: TGTGCCAGCAGCTTAGCAGGGAACACTGAAGCTTTCTTT; cdr3_aa: CASSLAGNTEAFF
j_call: TRBJ1-1; clone_size: few; d_call: .; v_call: TRBV12-3/TRBV12-4; cdr3_nt: TGTGCCAGCAGACTGGGACCTAACACTGAAGCTTTCTTT; cdr3_aa: CASRLGPNTEAFF
j_call: TRBJ2-7; clone_size: few; d_call: .; v_call: TRBV5-1; cdr3_nt: TGCGCCAGCAGCTCCGTGACAGCCTCCTACGAGCAGTACTTC; cdr3_aa: CASSSVTASYEQYF
j_call: TRBJ1-4; clone_size: .; d_call: .; v_call: TRBV5-1; cdr3_nt: TGCGCCAGCAGCTGGGCTGGGAGGGGGTCTAATGAAAAACTGTTTTTT; cdr3_aa: CASSWAGRGSNEKLFF
j_call: TRBJ2-1; clone_size: .; d_call: TRBD2; v_call: TRBV4-3; cdr3_nt: TGCGCCAGCAGCCGCTCCAGACTAGCGGGACCCAAGAATGAGCAGTTCTTC; cdr3_aa: CASSRSRLAGPKNEQFF
j_call: TRBJ2-7; clone_size: .; d_call: TRBD1; v_call: TRBV5-1; cdr3_nt: TGCGCCAGCAGCTTCGAGAGTAGGGGGCTCTCCTACGAGCAGTACTTC; cdr3_aa: CASSFESRGLSYEQYF
j_call: TRBJ2-3; clone_size: once; d_call: .; v_call: TRBV9; cdr3_nt: TGTGCCAGCAGCGCCCAGGAGGGGCTCACAGATACGCAGTATTTT; cdr3_aa: CASSAQEGLTDTQYF
j_call: TRBJ1-2; clone_size: .; d_call: .; v_call: TRBV19; cdr3_nt: TGTGCCAGTAGTCTTGGAGGGACACGGGACTATGGCTACACCTTC; cdr3_aa: CASSLGGTRDYGYTF
j_call: TRBJ2-7; clone_size: .; d_call: TRBD2; v_call: TRBV7-2; cdr3_nt: TGTGCCAGCAGTGCTAATGGGGGGGGTTCCGAGCAGTACTTC; cdr3_aa: CASSANGGGSEQYF
j_call: TRBJ2-1; clone_size: .; d_call: .; v_call: TRBV7-7; cdr3_nt: TGTGCTAGCAGCCTAGGACGGGGCGATGAGCAGTTCTTC; cdr3_aa: CASSLGRGDEQFF
j_call: TRBJ2-1; clone_size: once; d_call: .; v_call: TRBV5-1; cdr3_nt: TGCGCCAGCAGCCCCTACAGTAGCTACAATGAGCAGTTCTTC; cdr3_aa: CASSPYSSYNEQFF
j_call: TRBJ2-2; clone_size: .; d_call: .; v_call: TRBV12-3/TRBV12-4; cdr3_nt: TGTGCCAGCAGTTTAGTCACCGGGGAGCTGTTTTTT; cdr3_aa: CASSLVTGELFF
j_call: TRBJ2-7; clone_size: .; d_call: TRBD1; v_call: TRBV5-1; cdr3_nt: TGCGCCAGCAGCTCCAGACAGGGCTACGAGCAGTACTTC; cdr3_aa: CASSSRQGYEQYF